Described below is a single T cell receptor (beta chain) sequence and its context. Its antigen is undetermined. The data derive from a study of naive and memory T cell subsets. Findings and limits, study-wide: Over 85% of naive TCR sequences appeared only once after error correction, unlike memory subsets. Clonotypes are single alpha or beta chains, not paired receptors. A few larger clonotypes appeared in naive repertoires, especially CD8, possibly memory cells re-expressing CD45RA. The power law exponent of TCR abundance differed between naive and memory cells.

Both TRBC1 and TRBC2 were covered by a beta constant-region primer of two equimolar oligonucleotides. Nested alpha and beta constant-region primers with the SP2 primer drove four PCR rounds on ligated cDNA. TCRdb reanalysed the UMI-ligation and nested PCR reads using MiXCR and keeps one entry per CDR3 protein. The table has around 140,000 distinct CDR3 sequences, approximately 20% seen once. This CDR3 is built from 15 residues. Unmatched junction bases numbered 2, after V lost 1 base and J lost 0 bases. Germline-derived CDR1 and CDR2 are SEHNR and FQNEAQ (reference sequence). Sequenced input: naive CD8+ T cells from blood. The V and J genes are TRBV7-9 and TRBJ1-1, with 7 bases matching TRBD1. The sequence came from a human donor in good health. The CDR3 spells CASSLGQGLNTEAFF. CDR3 sequence (DNA): TGTGCCAGCAGCTTAGGACAGGGCCTGAACACTGAAGCTTTCTTT.